Listed here are 22 T cell receptor beta chains from one sample, sequenced in a study of coeliac disease. General study results and limits: In active celiac disease, intraepithelial and lamina propria TRB and TRG repertoires were less clonal than controls.

Sequenced by immunoSEQ multiplex PCR; TCRdb stores in-frame clones only, minus some. The sample carries about 3,000 clones, nearly 55% recorded once. Their antigens remain unidentified. The specimen was intraepithelial lymphocytes from the gut. The receptors here all came from a man between 50 and 59 years old with active celiac disease.

CDR3 nucleotide sequence: TGCGCCAGCAGCCCCTTTAGCGGAACCGGGGAGCTGTTTTTT. It translates to CASSPFSGTGELFF. The chain joins TRBV4-3 to TRBJ2-2, with a possible D match to TRBD2 (6 bases). V shed 4 bases and J shed 5 bases, with 11 bases lying between them. The CDR3 is 14 amino acids. Germline V gene sequence: CDR1 LGHNA, CDR2 YSLEER.

The V call is TRBV19, the J call TRBJ2-7, with 8 bases aligning to TRBD1. After removal of 5 bases from V and 2 bases from J, the junction contained 8 bases not matched to a gene. Germline V gene sequence: CDR1 LNHDA, CDR2 SQIVND (reference sequence). This CDR3 spans 15 amino acids. This CDR3 is CASSSRGTGTYEQYV. The DNA for the CDR3 is TGTGCCAGTAGTTCGAGGGGGACAGGCACCTACGAGCAGTACGTC.

The chain employs TRBV5-6 and TRBJ1-1; D not resolved. The V end lost 0 bases, the J end lost 1 base, and 7 bases lay between the germline ends. In germline, CDR1 is SGHDT, CDR2 YYEEEE. CDR3 length: 14 amino acids. The CDR3 region has the DNA TGTGCCAGCAGCTTGGAGACTTGGAACACTGAAGCTTTCTTT. As protein: CASSLETWNTEAFF.

This chain connects TRBV6-9 to TRBJ1-5, with D perhaps matching TRBD1 (6 bases). Trimming pared 6 bases from V and 4 bases from J, leaving 10 bases between. Germline V gene sequence: CDR1 MNHGY, CDR2 SVAAGI. The CDR3 extends over 13 amino acids. The CDR3 here is CASRRGANQPQHF. CDR3 coding DNA: TGTGCCAGCAGACGGGGGGCTAATCAGCCCCAGCATTTT.

This clone showed up just once. A read error is the likely source, as a far larger clone sits one nucleotide away. DNA of the CDR3: TGTGCCTGGAGCGTATACGGGGGGAACACTGAAGCTCTCTTT. Protein: CAWSVYGGNTEALF. This chain joins TRBV30 and TRBJ1-1; possibly TRBD1 for D (5 bases). The CDR3 has 14 amino acids. Germline CDR1 is GTSNPN and CDR2 is SVGIG (reference sequence).

The V and J genes are TRBV2 and TRBJ2-7; D may be TRBD1 (6 bases). Germline V gene data show CDR1 as SNHLY and CDR2 as FYNNEI. Trimming cost V 6 bases and J 3 bases, with 15 bases left between them. CDR3 length: 14 residues. CDR3 coding DNA: TGTGCCAGCAGCGGGACACCTTTTCTCTACGAGCAGTACGTC. Encoded protein: CASSGTPFLYEQYV.

V is TRBV4-3 and J is TRBJ1-3; D is ambiguous. CDR3 length: 15 residues. V was clipped by 0 bases and J by 0 bases, with 6 bases between them. Germline CDR1 and CDR2: LGHNA and YSLEER. For the CDR3, the DNA is TGCGCCAGCAGCCAAGATGACTACTCTGGAAACACCATATATTTT. Translation gives CASSQDDYSGNTIYF.

The V and J genes are TRBV4-2 and TRBJ2-7; 10 bases line up with TRBD2. The CDR3 runs 17 residues. Germline values: CDR1 LGHNA, CDR2 YNFKEQ. Trimming cost V 1 base and J 0 bases; bases outside gene matches: 6. CDR3 sequence: CASSQVAGGLSSYEQYF. In DNA, the CDR3 is TGTGCCAGCAGCCAAGTAGCGGGGGGCTTGAGCTCCTACGAGCAGTACTTC.

The chain links TRBV9 to TRBJ2-1; TRBD1 is a possible D gene (5 bases). This CDR3 has 14 amino acids. With 0 bases removed from V and 8 bases from J, the gap between germline ends came to 12 bases. CDR1 and CDR2 from the germline V gene are SGDLS and YYNGEE. In nucleotides, the CDR3 is TGTGCCAGCAGCGTAGTGTCCAGGGCCGATGAGCAGTTCTTC. Protein product: CASSVVSRADEQFF.

J is TRBJ2-1 and V is TRBV18, with 8 bases that match TRBD2. The germline V gene encodes CDR1 KGHSH and CDR2 LQKENI. The CDR3 covers 16 residues. J gave up 7 bases and V 3 bases, and 11 bases lay outside the gene matches. CDR3 DNA: TGTGCCAGCTCACCTCGCACGGGGGGGCAGTGGAATGAGCAGTTCTTC. It codes for CASSPRTGGQWNEQFF.

This clone was detected a few times. The chain has TRBV19 and TRBJ2-3; maybe TRBD1 (6 bases). CDR3 length: 13 amino acids. Germline assignment: CDR1 LNHDA and CDR2 SQIVND (reference sequence). The V end was cut by 5 bases, the J end by 7 bases, with 13 bases between. The chain's CDR3 is CASSPSGEYTQYF. As DNA, the CDR3 is TGTGCCAGTAGTCCGTCAGGGGAGTATACGCAGTATTTT.

Only a few counts were recorded for this clone. J is TRBJ1-1 and V is TRBV7-3; a possible D gene is TRBD1 (6 bases). The CDR3 length is 15 residues. Germline V CDR1 and CDR2: SGHTA, FQGTGA. The V end was cut by 5 bases, the J end by 3 bases, with 16 bases between. This CDR3 reads CASSPAGVCDTEAFF. CDR3 nucleotides: TGTGCCAGCAGCCCCGCAGGGGTTTGTGACACTGAAGCTTTCTTT.

J is TRBJ2-7 and V is TRBV9; 11 bases align to TRBD2. The CDR3 contains 16 residues. After removal of 0 bases from V and 4 bases from J, the junction contained 6 bases not matched to a gene. CDR1 SGDLS and CDR2 YYNGEE come from the germline V gene. CDR3 coding DNA: TGTGCCAGCAGCGTAGGGGCTAGCGGGGGGAGTTACGAGCAGTACTTC. Amino acid sequence: CASSVGASGGSYEQYF.

The chain uses TRBV2 and TRBJ2-5; D possibly corresponds to TRBD2 (6 bases). The V and J ends lost 9 bases and 2 bases respectively, with 13 bases between them. The CDR3 sequence is 13 residues long. CDR1 is SNHLY and CDR2 is FYNNEI in the germline V gene. CDR3 sequence (DNA): TGTGCCAGGCGGGACCCAACGCAAGAGACCCAGTACTTC. Its translation is CARRDPTQETQYF.

The rearrangement joins TRBV30 to TRBJ1-1, with no clear D. This CDR3 contains 12 residues. V gave up 4 bases and J gave up 4 bases, with 10 bases separating them. The germline V gene has CDR1 GTSNPN and CDR2 SVGIG (reference sequence). CDR3 amino acids: CAWTTRVTEAFF. As DNA, the CDR3 is TGTGCCTGGACGACTCGGGTCACTGAAGCTTTCTTT.

A few counts support this clone. The J gene is TRBJ1-2, the V gene TRBV7-9; D is perhaps TRBD1 (6 bases). V lost 2 bases to trimming and J lost 2 bases, with 15 bases between them. The germline CDR1 and CDR2 sequences are SEHNR and FQNEAQ (reference sequence). The CDR3 runs 16 residues. Here the CDR3 DNA reads TGTGCCAGCAGCTTAACAGACAGGTTGGGGAACTATGGCTACACCTTC. Residues: CASSLTDRLGNYGYTF.

This chain joins TRBV12-5 and TRBJ2-1; 8 positions match TRBD1. The CDR3 extends over 15 amino acids. Germline assignment: CDR1 LGHNT and CDR2 FRNRAP. V shed 5 bases and J 3 bases; nucleotides not matched to a gene: 6. The CDR3 DNA reads as TGTGCTAGTGGTCCAGGACAGGGTATCTACAATGAGCAGTTCTTC. It translates to CASGPGQGIYNEQFF. Full variable domain (rest looked up from reference TRBV12-5 and TRBJ2-1): DARVTQTPRHKVTEMGQEVTMRCQPILGHNTVFWYRQTMMQGLELLAYFRNRAPLDDSGMPKDRFSAEMPDATLATLKIQPSEPRDSAVYFCASGPGQGIYNEQFFGPGTRLTVL.

The genes are TRBV5-1 and TRBJ2-1; 7 bases map to TRBD2. The germline V gene encodes CDR1 SGHRS and CDR2 YFSETQ. Trimming took 1 base from V and 8 from J; bases not matched to a gene: 9. The CDR3 runs 15 residues. CDR3 bases: TGCGCCAGCAGCTTGTTGCTAGCGGCTGGGGATGAGCAGTTCTTC. Translating it yields CASSLLLAAGDEQFF. The complete variable domain, with remaining parts taken from reference TRBV5-1 and TRBJ2-1, reads KAGVTQTPRYLIKTRGQQVTLSCSPISGHRSVSWYQQTPGQGLQFLFEYFSETQRNKGNFPGRFSGRQFSNSRSEMNVSTLELGDSALYLCASSLLLAAGDEQFFGPGTRLTVL.

This rearrangement joins TRBV2 to TRBJ1-4; no reliable D call. The V gene's germline CDR1 is SNHLY and CDR2 FYNNEI. The CDR3 length is 16 residues. The ends were cut back, 6 bases at V and 0 bases at J, with 14 bases in the middle. The chain's CDR3 is CASSDPRSATNEKLFF. CDR3 bases: TGTGCCAGCAGCGACCCAAGGAGTGCAACTAATGAAAAACTGTTTTTT.

As concerns this clone: One junction end disagrees with the germline gene, perhaps due to a read error. The V call is TRBV2, the J call TRBJ2-7; D is ambiguous. Per germline, CDR1 SNHLY and CDR2 FYNNEI. This CDR3 spans 11 amino acids. This CDR3 reads CASSDSEVRDF. CDR3 sequence (DNA): TGTGCCAGCAGTGACTCAGAAGTCCGGGACTTC.

The chain links TRBV5-6 to TRBJ2-7; D unclear. The CDR3 extends over 12 amino acids. Trimming took off 1 base at V and 3 bases at J, with 5 bases between the two ends. CDR1 and CDR2 (germline): SGHDT, YYEEEE. DNA of the CDR3: TGTGCCAGCAGCTTGATCAGCTACGAGCAGTACTTC. It is translated as CASSLISYEQYF.

The V and J genes are TRBV27 and TRBJ1-5, with D possibly being TRBD1 (5 bases). With 4 bases removed from V and 5 bases from J, the gap between germline ends came to 9 bases. CDR3 length equals 13 residues. The V gene's germline CDR1 is MNHEY and CDR2 SMNVEV (reference sequence). CDR3 sequence: CASSSSRDQPQHF. The CDR3 DNA is TGTGCCAGCAGTTCGTCCAGGGATCAGCCCCAGCATTTT.